Listed here are 16 T cell receptor beta chains from one sample, sequenced in a study of CD4 T cells in relation to SARS-CoV-2 and coronaviruses. Clones were read by immunoSEQ multiplex PCR, and TCRdb kept only the in-frame ones, dropping some. Counted here are around 70,000 clones, more than 75% occurring once; the ten biggest clones make up 1.6%. CD4+ T cells from unexposed donors were obtained before the COVID-19 pandemic (2011-2018). The source material was memory CD4+ T cells from PBMCs. Receptors were obtained from a human donor in good health.

The chain employs TRBV10-2 and TRBJ2-3; D is uncertain. Germline V gene lookup returns CDR1 WSHSY and CDR2 SAAADI. The V end was cut by 8 bases, the J end by 2 bases, with 14 bases between. The CDR3 has 14 residues. The CDR3 region is CASWPSYSTDTQYF. For the CDR3, the DNA is TGCGCCAGCTGGCCAAGTTATTCCACAGATACGCAGTATTTT.

The chain is built from TRBV19 and TRBJ1-3; no firm D call. Germline CDR1 is LNHDA and CDR2 is SQIVND (reference sequence). This CDR3 has 15 residues. Trimming left V 1 base short and J 1 base short, with 8 bases between. The CDR3 is CASSIGGVSGNTIYF. The CDR3 coding sequence is TGTGCCAGTAGTATAGGCGGAGTGTCTGGAAACACCATATATTTT.

The chain carries TRBV9 and TRBJ1-5, with D hard to call. There are 13 residues in the CDR3. With 0 bases removed from V and 7 bases from J, the gap between germline ends came to 8 bases. CDR1 and CDR2 from the germline V gene are SGDLS and YYNGEE. CDR3 in DNA: TGTGCCAGCAGCGTAGGTCCCTGGCAGCCCCAGCATTTT. Translating gives CASSVGPWQPQHF.

The chain uses TRBV24-1 and TRBJ2-5; D is perhaps TRBD1 or TRBD2 (5 bases each). Germline values: CDR1 KGHDR, CDR2 SFDVKD. The CDR3 is 14 residues long. With 2 bases removed from V and 9 bases from J, the gap between germline ends came to 15 bases. CDR3 sequence: CATSDSRGHPPQYF. CDR3 nucleotides: TGTGCCACCAGTGATTCGAGGGGCCACCCTCCCCAGTACTTC.

V usage is TRBV6-5 and J usage is TRBJ2-7; TRBD1 matches 7 bases. After removal of 5 bases from V and 0 bases from J, the junction contained 4 bases not matched to a gene. CDR1 and CDR2 (germline): MNHEY, SVGAGI. This CDR3 has 14 amino acids. The CDR3 DNA is TGTGCCAGCAGTCGGCGACAGGGCTCCTACGAGCAGTACTTC. It translates to CASSRRQGSYEQYF.

This chain uses TRBV25-1 with TRBJ1-1, with 7 bases fitting TRBD1. The CDR3 has 13 residues. CDR1 and CDR2 (germline): MGHDK, SYGVNS. The junction had 3 bases not matched to a gene; V was cut back by 3 bases and J by 5 bases. CDR3 sequence reads: CASSEPGGTEAFF. In DNA form, the CDR3 reads TGTGCCAGCAGTGAGCCAGGGGGGACTGAAGCTTTCTTT.

V gene TRBV28 combines with J gene TRBJ1-1, with D tentatively TRBD1 (6 bases). Trimming took off 5 bases at V and 4 bases at J, with 20 bases between the two ends. Germline V gives CDR1 MDHEN, CDR2 SYDVKM. The CDR3 extends over 16 amino acids. The DNA of the CDR3 is TGTGCCAGCAGTCCCCGTTGGGGGGCCCGGAGCACTGAAGCTTTCTTT. Translating gives CASSPRWGARSTEAFF.

The rearrangement links TRBV21-1 to TRBJ2-3; the table's D call, TRBD2, was not checked against the DNA. TRBV21-1 is recorded as a pseudogene. The CDR3 extends over 24 amino acids. Written as DNA, the CDR3 is TGTGCTACCCCACAGTCCGGACAGGGTGGGGGGACTAGCGGGAGTGCCCAACACACAGATACGCAGTATTTT. Its translation: CATPQSGQGGGTSGSAQHTDTQYF.

The chain carries TRBV7-2 and TRBJ1-1, with TRBD1 as a possible D gene (6 bases). The CDR3 contains 15 residues. CDR1 SGHTA and CDR2 FQGNSA come from the germline V gene. V lost 4 bases, J lost 0 bases, and 12 bases lay in between. The CDR3 reads CASSSFPGVNTEAFF. CDR3 nucleotide sequence: TGTGCCAGCAGCTCCTTTCCAGGGGTGAACACTGAAGCTTTCTTT.

The chain combines TRBV6-6 with TRBJ2-2; 11 positions agree with TRBD1. The V gene end was trimmed by 7 bases and the J gene end by 6 bases; junction bases not matched to a gene: 4. Germline CDR1 and CDR2: MNHNY and SVGAGI (reference sequence). The CDR3 has 14 residues. DNA of the CDR3: TGTGCCAGCACAGCGGGACAGGGGGCCGGGGAGCTGTTTTTT. Translated, it gives CASTAGQGAGELFF.

V and J are TRBV5-1 and TRBJ2-7; unclear D gene. The CDR3 sequence is 12 residues long. Trimming pared 4 bases from V and 3 bases from J, leaving 8 bases between. CDR1 is SGHRS and CDR2 is YFSETQ in the germline V gene. The CDR3 nucleotides read TGCGCCAGCAGCCCTCGCGACTACGAGCAGTACTTC. Protein product: CASSPRDYEQYF.

This clone was seen a few times. The CDR3 protein is CASSVASRLMGTQETQYF. CDR3 sequence (DNA): TGTGCCAGCAGCGTAGCTTCAAGGCTAATGGGAACTCAAGAGACCCAGTACTTC. The J gene is TRBJ2-5, the V gene TRBV9; no firm D call. The CDR3 loop spans 18 amino acids. The germline V gene encodes CDR1 SGDLS and CDR2 YYNGEE. The ends were cut back, 0 bases at V and 2 bases at J, with 20 bases in the middle.

V gene TRBV2 combines with J gene TRBJ2-3; the D is unclear. Germline V lookup: CDR1 SNHLY, CDR2 FYNNEI. Between the trimmed V and J ends, which lost 7 bases and 4 bases, there was a span of 15 bases. There are 14 residues in the CDR3. The CDR3 here is CASTGSLSADTQYF. CDR3 nucleotides: TGTGCCAGCACCGGGTCCTTGTCGGCAGATACGCAGTATTTT.

This clone was recorded a few times. As DNA, the CDR3 is TGTGCCAGCAGCCTCCTTAGCACAGATACGCAGTATTTT. It is translated as CASSLLSTDTQYF. The rearrangement joins TRBV11-2 to TRBJ2-3; D uncertain. Germline lookup yields CDR1 SGHAT and CDR2 FQNNGV. Trimming took off 5 bases at V and 0 bases at J, with 6 bases between the two ends. CDR3 length equals 13 residues.

The V gene is TRBV27, the J gene TRBJ2-7; the match to TRBD1 covers 10 bases. The CDR3 runs to 16 residues. V was clipped by 6 bases and J by 1 base; unmatched bases: 9. The germline CDR1 and CDR2 sequences are MNHEY and SMNVEV (reference sequence). The CDR3 coding sequence is TGTGCCAGCAGCCCCAATAGACAGGGGGCATCCTACGAGCAGTACTTC. This translates into CASSPNRQGASYEQYF.

The V gene is TRBV5-4, the J gene TRBJ1-1; D gene uncertain. V dropped 4 bases and J dropped 0 bases, with 13 bases sitting between them. CDR3 length equals 15 residues. Germline V gives CDR1 SGHNT, CDR2 YYREEE (reference sequence). The CDR3 nucleotides are TGTGCCAGCAGCCCCCCCCCGGGCATGAACACTGAAGCTTTCTTT. Protein product: CASSPPPGMNTEAFF.